This TCR beta chain was found in a study of blood T cells in healthy people across ages. Primers used in a second PCR of roughly 6 to 11 cycles were a sample-barcoded 5' primer and a J-beta primer mix. TCRdb called the 5' RACE reads again in MiXCR, with one record for every CDR3 protein. The sample yields hundreds of thousands of distinct CDR3 sequences, approximately 52% seen once. Isolation of PBMCs gave at least 6 million cells per sample. This clonotype was recorded many times. The V end lost 6 bases, the J end lost 0 bases, and 10 bases lay between the germline ends. The germline CDR1 and CDR2 sequences are MGHDK and SYGVNS. CDR3 length equals 14 residues.

Sequencing used blood. The sequence came from a woman of 80 years or more in good health. This chain connects TRBV25-1 to TRBJ2-3, with D possibly matching TRBD2 (6 bases). The CDR3, as DNA: TGTGCCAGCAGCGGGAGCTTAAGCACAGATACGCAGTATTTT. Its translation is CASSGSLSTDTQYF.